This TCR beta chain is drawn from a study of molecular identifiers for immune sequencing clone quantification. TCRdb fed the PCR reads into MiXCR, producing one record per CDR3 protein. The sample holds 85,000 to 130,000 distinct CDR3 sequences, under 40% seen once. The sequenced sample was naive CD8+ T cells from blood, with Jurkat cell RNA spiked in. Stated subset: FACS-sorted CD8+CD4-CCR7+CD45RA+ naive T cells. This sequence was found in a human donor in good health. Some libraries in this study had Jurkat cell RNA spiked in.

Here the CDR3 reads CASSFGLRYEQYF. CDR3 in DNA: TGTGCCAGCAGTTTTGGACTTAGATACGAGCAGTACTTC. The V call is TRBV2, the J call TRBJ2-7; TRBD2 is a possible D gene (5 bases). Between the trimmed V and J ends, which lost 5 bases and 4 bases, there was a span of 12 bases. Germline lookup yields CDR1 SNHLY and CDR2 FYNNEI. This CDR3 has 13 amino acids.